Below are 10 T cell receptor beta chains sequenced from a single sample in a study of CD8 T cells in ankylosing spondylitis. TCRdb processed the 5' RACE reads anew with MiXCR; each CDR3 protein has one entry. Here the sample spans more than 35,000 distinct CDR3 sequences, about 5.5% being singletons. The sequenced sample consisted of blood, either unsorted or a sorted T cell fraction (not recorded which). These receptors all stem from a male donor with ankylosing spondylitis or in good health (not recorded which).

At least ten counts were recorded for this clonotype. The genes are TRBV10-2 and TRBJ2-1, with 8 bases matching TRBD2. CDR1 is WSHSY, CDR2 SAAADI, per germline. V lost 4 bases and J lost 10; bases outside the gene matches: 3. The CDR3 is made up of 12 amino acids. The CDR3 DNA is TGCGCCAGCAGTGCAGCGGGAGAAGAGCAGTTCTTC. Its translation: CASSAAGEEQFF.

At least ten counts were recorded for this clonotype. The chain combines TRBV5-1 with TRBJ2-7; 7 bases are shared with TRBD1. Germline loops: CDR1 SGHRS, CDR2 YFSETQ. Trimming cost V 2 bases and J 2 bases; bases outside gene matches: 1. The CDR3 length is 13 residues. The CDR3 DNA sequence: TGCGCCAGCAGCTTTGACAGGGCCTACGAGCAGTACTTC. It specifies CASSFDRAYEQYF.

As concerns this clonotype: In this CDR3 the conserved last residue, phenylalanine or tryptophan, is missing, so a read error is likely. V is TRBV7-9 and J is TRBJ2-3; D unclear. This CDR3 has 15 amino acids. With 5 bases removed from V and 3 bases from J, the gap between germline ends came to 15 bases. Germline V gene sequence: CDR1 SEHNR, CDR2 FQNEAQ (reference sequence). Here the CDR3 DNA reads TGTGCCAGCAGCGCGCAAAGAGTGGGGACAGATACGCAGTATATT. Protein: CASSAQRVGTDTQYI.

The rearrangement uses TRBV18 and TRBJ2-6; D tentatively fits TRBD1 or TRBD2 (5 bases each). With 2 bases removed from V and 0 bases from J, the gap between germline ends came to 8 bases. CDR1 and CDR2 from the germline V gene are KGHSH and LQKENI. This CDR3 contains 16 residues. The CDR3 here is CASSPVGGSGANVLTF. The DNA of the CDR3 is TGTGCCAGCTCACCAGTTGGGGGCTCTGGGGCCAACGTCCTGACTTTC.

This clonotype was recorded many times. CDR3: CSVCLRANTGELFF. CDR3 DNA: TGCAGCGTGTGCTTGAGGGCGAACACCGGGGAGCTGTTTTTT. The rearrangement joins TRBV29-1 to TRBJ2-2, with D possibly being TRBD2 (5 bases). Germline CDR1 reads SQVTM; CDR2 reads ANQGSEA. V lost 6 bases to trimming and J lost 0 bases, with 11 bases between them. The CDR3 has 14 residues.

This clonotype was detected many times. Here the CDR3 reads CASSSAPGQLGETQYF. The CDR3 nucleotides are TGCGCCAGCAGCTCGGCGCCGGGACAATTAGGAGAGACCCAGTACTTC. This rearrangement joins TRBV5-1 to TRBJ2-5; weak D call: TRBD1 (6 bases). The germline V gene has CDR1 SGHRS and CDR2 YFSETQ. Trimming cost V 3 bases and J 4 bases, with 19 bases left between them. CDR3 length: 16 residues.

The chain joins TRBV7-9 to TRBJ1-2; D is unclear. This CDR3 region has 17 residues. CDR1 is SEHNR, CDR2 FQNEAQ, per germline (reference sequence). V lost 2 bases, J lost 1 base, and 17 bases lay in between. Here the CDR3 reads CASSLMSVGTLNYGYTF. The CDR3 coding sequence is TGTGCCAGCAGCTTAATGTCAGTCGGCACCCTTAACTATGGCTACACCTTC.

This clonotype was recorded many times. The chain couples TRBV5-5 to TRBJ1-1, with D possibly TRBD1 on 5 matching bases. The CDR3 spans 15 residues. Germline CDR1 is SGHKS and CDR2 is YYEKEE (reference sequence). Trimming stripped 4 bases from V and 4 bases from J, with 17 bases between. CDR3 amino acids: CASSSYGARFTEAFF. In DNA, the CDR3 is TGTGCCAGCAGCAGTTACGGGGCTCGGTTCACTGAAGCTTTCTTT. Full variable domain (missing parts from reference TRBV5-5 and TRBJ1-1): DAGVTQSPTHLIKTRGQQVTLRCSPISGHKSVSWYQQVLGQGPQFIFQYYEKEERGRGNFPDRFSARQFPNYSSELNVNALLLGDSALYLCASSSYGARFTEAFFGQGTRLTVV.

This clonotype came up many times. The V and J genes are TRBV5-1 and TRBJ2-6; D gene uncertain. V lost 5 bases and J 0 bases, leaving 9 bases between the germline ends. Germline values: CDR1 SGHRS, CDR2 YFSETQ. The CDR3 sequence is 15 residues long. CDR3 region: CASSAAVSGANVLTF. As DNA, the CDR3 is TGCGCCAGCAGTGCAGCCGTCTCTGGGGCCAACGTCCTGACTTTC.

This clonotype has a count of ten or more. The chain employs TRBV27 and TRBJ2-3, with 15 nucleotides matching TRBD2. V shed 8 bases and J 6 bases; nucleotides not matched to a gene: 6. The CDR3 loop spans 15 amino acids. From germline, CDR1 is MNHEY and CDR2 SMNVEV (reference sequence). CDR3 protein: CASGGLAGGADTQYF. The CDR3 DNA follows: TGTGCCAGCGGAGGACTAGCGGGAGGGGCCGATACGCAGTATTTT.